This T cell receptor beta chain was documented in a study of CD8 T cells in Susac syndrome. The RNA, about 0.5 to 1 ug, was put through reverse transcription using random hexamers. The amplification used immunoSEQ multiplex PCR on TCR beta CDR3; it spanned 54 Vbeta and 13 Jbeta. TCRdb redid the calling of the immunoSEQ multiplex PCR reads with MiXCR, one entry per CDR3 protein. The data contain 150,000 to 200,000 distinct CDR3 sequences, 85% to 95% of them singletons. Note on this clonotype: Its cognate antigen is unknown.

Study-wide findings and caveats: As the study acknowledged, the number of individuals in its TCR sequencing and HLA analysis was relatively small.

This CDR3 contains 14 residues. V was cut by 3 bases and J by 6 bases, with 12 bases left in between. Sequencing of TCR beta was performed on blood CD8+ T cells and on blood CD4+ T cells. Stable or active relapsing-remitting multiple sclerosis, untreated and meeting revised McDonald criteria, defined the controls. The chain is built from TRBV12-3 or TRBV12-4 and TRBJ1-5; D remains ambiguous. Sample: CD8+ T cells from PBMCs. The sequence came from a human donor with multiple sclerosis. This chain's CDR3 is CASSLWGEGQPQHF. Written as DNA, the CDR3 is TGTGCCAGCAGTTTGTGGGGAGAAGGTCAGCCCCAGCATTTT.